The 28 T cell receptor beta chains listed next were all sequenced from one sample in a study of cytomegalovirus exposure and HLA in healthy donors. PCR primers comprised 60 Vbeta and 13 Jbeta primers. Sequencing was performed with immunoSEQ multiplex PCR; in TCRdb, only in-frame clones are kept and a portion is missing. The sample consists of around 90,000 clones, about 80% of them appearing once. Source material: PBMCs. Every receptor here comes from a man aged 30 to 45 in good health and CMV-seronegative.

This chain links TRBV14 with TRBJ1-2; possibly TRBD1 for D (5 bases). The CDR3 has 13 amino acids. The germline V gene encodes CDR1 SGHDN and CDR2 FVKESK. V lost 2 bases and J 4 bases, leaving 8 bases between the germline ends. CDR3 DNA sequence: TGTGCCAGCAGCCAAACAGGAATCTATGGCTACACCTTC. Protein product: CASSQTGIYGYTF.

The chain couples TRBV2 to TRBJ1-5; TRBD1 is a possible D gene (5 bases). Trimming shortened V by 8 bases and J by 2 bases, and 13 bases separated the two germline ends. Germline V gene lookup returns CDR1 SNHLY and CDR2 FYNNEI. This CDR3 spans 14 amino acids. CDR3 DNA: TGTGCCAGCGCCAGGGAGGCAGGCAATCAGCCCCAGCATTTT. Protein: CASAREAGNQPQHF.

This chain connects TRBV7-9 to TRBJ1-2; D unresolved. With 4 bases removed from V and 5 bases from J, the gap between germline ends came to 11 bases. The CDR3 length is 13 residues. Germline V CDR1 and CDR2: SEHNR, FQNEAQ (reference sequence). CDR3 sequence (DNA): TGTGCCAGCAGCTACCGGGAAGAATATGGCTACACCTTC. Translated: CASSYREEYGYTF.

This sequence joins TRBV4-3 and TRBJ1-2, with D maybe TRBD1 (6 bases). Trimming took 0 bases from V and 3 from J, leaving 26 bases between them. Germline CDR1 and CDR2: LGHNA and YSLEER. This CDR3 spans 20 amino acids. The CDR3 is CASSQDTFSGRGDLDYGYTF. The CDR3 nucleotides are TGCGCCAGCAGCCAAGATACCTTTTCCGGGAGGGGGGACCTAGACTATGGCTACACCTTC.

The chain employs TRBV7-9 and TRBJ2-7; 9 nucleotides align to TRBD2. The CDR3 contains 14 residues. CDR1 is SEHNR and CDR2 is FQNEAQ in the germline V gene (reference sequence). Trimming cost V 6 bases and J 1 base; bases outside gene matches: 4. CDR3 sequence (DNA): TGTGCCAGCAGAGATACTAGCGGGTCCTACGAGCAGTACGTC. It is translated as CASRDTSGSYEQYV.

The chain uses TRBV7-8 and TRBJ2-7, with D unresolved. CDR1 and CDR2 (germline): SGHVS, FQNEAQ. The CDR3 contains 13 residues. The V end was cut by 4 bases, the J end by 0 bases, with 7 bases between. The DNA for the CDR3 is TGTGCCAGCAGCTCAGCCCTCTCCTACGAGCAGTACTTC. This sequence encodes CASSSALSYEQYF.

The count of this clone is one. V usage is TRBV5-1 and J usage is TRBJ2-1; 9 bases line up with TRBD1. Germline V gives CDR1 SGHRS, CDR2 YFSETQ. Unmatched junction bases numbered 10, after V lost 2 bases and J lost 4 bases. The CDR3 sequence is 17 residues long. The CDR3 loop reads CASSLRTGVAKYNEQFF. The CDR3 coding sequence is TGCGCCAGCAGCTTACGGACAGGGGTCGCGAAATACAATGAGCAGTTCTTC.

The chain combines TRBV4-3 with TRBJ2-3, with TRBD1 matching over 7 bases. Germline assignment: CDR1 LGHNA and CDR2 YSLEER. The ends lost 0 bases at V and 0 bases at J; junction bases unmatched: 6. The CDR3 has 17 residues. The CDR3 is CASSQDVRGSSTDTQYF. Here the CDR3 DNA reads TGCGCCAGCAGCCAAGATGTCAGGGGGTCGAGCACAGATACGCAGTATTTT.

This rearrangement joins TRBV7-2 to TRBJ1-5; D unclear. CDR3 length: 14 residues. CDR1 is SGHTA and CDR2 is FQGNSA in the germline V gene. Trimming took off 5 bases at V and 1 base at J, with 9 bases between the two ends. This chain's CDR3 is CASSVGPSNQPQHF. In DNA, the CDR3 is TGTGCCAGCAGCGTCGGTCCCAGCAATCAGCCCCAGCATTTT.

The CDR3, as DNA: TGTGCCAGCTCACCTTCGGGGGGTTACAGCAATCAGCCCCAGCATTTT. It specifies CASSPSGGYSNQPQHF. The chain combines TRBV18 with TRBJ1-5; a weak D match, TRBD1 (5 bases). The CDR3 has 16 residues. The germline gives CDR1 KGHSH, CDR2 LQKENI. The V end was cut by 3 bases, the J end by 1 base, with 13 bases between.

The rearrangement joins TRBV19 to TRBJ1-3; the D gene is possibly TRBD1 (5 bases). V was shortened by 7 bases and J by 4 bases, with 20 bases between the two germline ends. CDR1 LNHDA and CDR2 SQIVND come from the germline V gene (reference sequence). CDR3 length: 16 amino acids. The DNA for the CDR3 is TGTGCCAGTACGCCGCGGGGAGGGGTAGCAGGAAACACCATATATTTT. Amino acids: CASTPRGGVAGNTIYF.

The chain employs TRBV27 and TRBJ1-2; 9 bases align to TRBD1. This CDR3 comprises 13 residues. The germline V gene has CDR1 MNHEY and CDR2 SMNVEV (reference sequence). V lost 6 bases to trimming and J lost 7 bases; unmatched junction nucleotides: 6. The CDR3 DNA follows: TGTGCCAGCAGACGACAGGGGGTTCCTGGCTACACCTTC. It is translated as CASRRQGVPGYTF.

The chain's CDR3 is CASSLRATSNQPQHF. The CDR3 bases are TGTGCCAGCAGTTTACGAGCAACTAGCAATCAGCCCCAGCATTTT. This rearrangement joins TRBV27 to TRBJ1-5; D is unresolved. Germline V gene data show CDR1 as MNHEY and CDR2 as SMNVEV (reference sequence). The V end lost 2 bases, the J end lost 0 bases, and 8 bases lay between the germline ends. This CDR3 is built from 15 residues.

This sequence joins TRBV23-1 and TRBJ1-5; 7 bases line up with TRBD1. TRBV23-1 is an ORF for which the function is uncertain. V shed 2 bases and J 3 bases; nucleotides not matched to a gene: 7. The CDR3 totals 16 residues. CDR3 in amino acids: CASSQKGANFNQPQHF. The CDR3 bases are TGCGCCAGCAGTCAAAAGGGGGCGAACTTCAATCAGCCCCAGCATTTT.

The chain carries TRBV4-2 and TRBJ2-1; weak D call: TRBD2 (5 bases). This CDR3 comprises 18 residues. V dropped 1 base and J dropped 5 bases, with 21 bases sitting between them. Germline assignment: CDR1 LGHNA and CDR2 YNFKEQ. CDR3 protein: CASSQALGLGGRDNEQFF. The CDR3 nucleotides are TGTGCCAGCAGCCAAGCGTTGGGTCTGGGCGGGCGGGACAATGAGCAGTTCTTC.

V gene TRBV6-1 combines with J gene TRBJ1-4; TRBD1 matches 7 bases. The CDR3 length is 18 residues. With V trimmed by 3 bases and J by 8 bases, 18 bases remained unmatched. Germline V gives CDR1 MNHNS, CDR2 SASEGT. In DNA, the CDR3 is TGTGCCAGCAGTGACGAGATTCCCCAGACAGGGATAGGGGAAAAACTGTTTTTT. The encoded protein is CASSDEIPQTGIGEKLFF.

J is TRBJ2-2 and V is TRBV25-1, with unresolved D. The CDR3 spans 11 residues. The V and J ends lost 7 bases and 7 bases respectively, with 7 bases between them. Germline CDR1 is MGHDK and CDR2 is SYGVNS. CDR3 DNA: TGTGCCAGCACCGAGAGCGGGGAGCTGTTTTTT. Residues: CASTESGELFF.

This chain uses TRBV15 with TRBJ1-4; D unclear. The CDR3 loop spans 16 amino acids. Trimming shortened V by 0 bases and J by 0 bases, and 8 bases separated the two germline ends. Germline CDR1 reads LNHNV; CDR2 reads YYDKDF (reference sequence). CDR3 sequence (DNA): TGTGCCACCAGCAGAGATTCATCAGCAACTAATGAAAAACTGTTTTTT. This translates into CATSRDSSATNEKLFF.

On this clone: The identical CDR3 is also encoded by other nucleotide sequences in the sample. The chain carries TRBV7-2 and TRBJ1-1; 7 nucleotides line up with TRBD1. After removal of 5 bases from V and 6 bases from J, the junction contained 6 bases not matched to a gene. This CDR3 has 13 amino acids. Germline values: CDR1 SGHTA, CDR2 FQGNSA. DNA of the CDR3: TGTGCCAGCAGCCAACAGGGGAGCGCTGAAGCTTTCTTT. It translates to CASSQQGSAEAFF. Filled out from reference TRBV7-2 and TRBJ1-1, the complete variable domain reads GAGVSQSPSNKVTEKGKDVELRCDPISGHTALYWYRQSLGQGLEFLIYFQGNSAPDKSGLPSDRFSAERTGGSVSTLTIQRTQQEDSAVYLCASSQQGSAEAFFGQGTRLTVV.

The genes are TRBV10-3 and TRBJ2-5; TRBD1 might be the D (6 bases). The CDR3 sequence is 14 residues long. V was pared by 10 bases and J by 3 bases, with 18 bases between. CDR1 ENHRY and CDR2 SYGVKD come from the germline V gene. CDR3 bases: TGTGCCACCTCACTACAGGGAGTTGAAGAGACCCAGTACTTC. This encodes CATSLQGVEETQYF.

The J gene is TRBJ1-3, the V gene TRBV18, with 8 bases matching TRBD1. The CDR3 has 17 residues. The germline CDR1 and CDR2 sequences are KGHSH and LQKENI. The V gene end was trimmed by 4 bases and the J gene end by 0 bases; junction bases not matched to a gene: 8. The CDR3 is CASSLTLQGASGNTIYF. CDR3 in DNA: TGTGCCAGCTCACTTACGCTGCAGGGGGCCTCTGGAAACACCATATATTTT.

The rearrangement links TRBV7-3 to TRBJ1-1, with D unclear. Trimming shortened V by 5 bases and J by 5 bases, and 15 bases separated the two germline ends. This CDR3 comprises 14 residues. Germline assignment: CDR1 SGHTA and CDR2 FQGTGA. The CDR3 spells CASSPTGSVTEAFF. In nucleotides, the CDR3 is TGTGCCAGCAGCCCTACCGGGTCCGTAACTGAAGCTTTCTTT. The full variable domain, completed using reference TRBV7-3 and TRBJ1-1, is GAGVSQTPSNKVTEKGKYVELRCDPISGHTALYWYRQSLGQGPEFLIYFQGTGAADDSGLPNDRFFAVRPEGSVSTLKIQRTERGDSAVYLCASSPTGSVTEAFFGQGTRLTVV.

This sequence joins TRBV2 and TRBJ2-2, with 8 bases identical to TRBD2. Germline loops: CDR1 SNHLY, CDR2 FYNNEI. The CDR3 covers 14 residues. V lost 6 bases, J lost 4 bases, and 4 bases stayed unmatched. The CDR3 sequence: CASSGRAGTGELFF. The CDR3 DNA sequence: TGTGCCAGCAGCGGGAGGGCTGGCACCGGGGAGCTGTTTTTT. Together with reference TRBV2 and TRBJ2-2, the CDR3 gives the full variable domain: EPEVTQTPSHQVTQMGQEVILRCVPISNHLYFYWYRQILGQKVEFLVSFYNNEISEKSEIFDDQFSVERPDGSNFTLKIRSTKLEDSAMYFCASSGRAGTGELFFGEGSRLTVL.

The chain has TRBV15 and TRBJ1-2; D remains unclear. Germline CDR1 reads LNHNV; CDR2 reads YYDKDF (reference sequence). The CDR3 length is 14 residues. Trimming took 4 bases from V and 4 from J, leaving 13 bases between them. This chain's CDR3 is CATSIVRGSYGYTF. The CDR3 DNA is TGTGCCACCAGCATCGTCCGGGGAAGCTATGGCTACACCTTC.

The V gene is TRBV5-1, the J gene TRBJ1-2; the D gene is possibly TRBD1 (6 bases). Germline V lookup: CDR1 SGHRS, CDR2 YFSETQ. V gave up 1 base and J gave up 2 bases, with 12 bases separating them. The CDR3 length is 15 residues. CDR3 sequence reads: CASSLTTGTNYGYTF. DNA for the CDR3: TGCGCCAGCAGCTTGACGACAGGAACAAACTATGGCTACACCTTC.

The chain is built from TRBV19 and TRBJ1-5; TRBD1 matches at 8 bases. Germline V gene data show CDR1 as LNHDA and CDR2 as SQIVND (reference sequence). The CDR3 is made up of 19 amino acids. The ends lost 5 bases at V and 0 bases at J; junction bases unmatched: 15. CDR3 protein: CASSFPDRGWSNSNQPQHF. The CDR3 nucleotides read TGTGCCAGTAGTTTCCCCGACAGGGGTTGGTCGAATAGCAATCAGCCCCAGCATTTT.

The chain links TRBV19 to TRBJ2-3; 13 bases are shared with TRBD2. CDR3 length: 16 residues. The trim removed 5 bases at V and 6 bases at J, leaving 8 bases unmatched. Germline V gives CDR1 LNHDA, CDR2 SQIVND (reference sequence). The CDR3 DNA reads TGTGCCAGTAGTCCCTGGACTAGCGGGAGAAGGGATACGCAGTATTTT. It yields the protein CASSPWTSGRRDTQYF.

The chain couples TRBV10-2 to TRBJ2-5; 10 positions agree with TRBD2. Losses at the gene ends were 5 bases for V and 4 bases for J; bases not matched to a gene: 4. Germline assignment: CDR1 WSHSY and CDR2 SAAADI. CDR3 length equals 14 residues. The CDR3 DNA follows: TGCGCCAGCAGTAGCGGGAGGGCAGTAGAGACCCAGTACTTC. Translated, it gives CASSSGRAVETQYF.